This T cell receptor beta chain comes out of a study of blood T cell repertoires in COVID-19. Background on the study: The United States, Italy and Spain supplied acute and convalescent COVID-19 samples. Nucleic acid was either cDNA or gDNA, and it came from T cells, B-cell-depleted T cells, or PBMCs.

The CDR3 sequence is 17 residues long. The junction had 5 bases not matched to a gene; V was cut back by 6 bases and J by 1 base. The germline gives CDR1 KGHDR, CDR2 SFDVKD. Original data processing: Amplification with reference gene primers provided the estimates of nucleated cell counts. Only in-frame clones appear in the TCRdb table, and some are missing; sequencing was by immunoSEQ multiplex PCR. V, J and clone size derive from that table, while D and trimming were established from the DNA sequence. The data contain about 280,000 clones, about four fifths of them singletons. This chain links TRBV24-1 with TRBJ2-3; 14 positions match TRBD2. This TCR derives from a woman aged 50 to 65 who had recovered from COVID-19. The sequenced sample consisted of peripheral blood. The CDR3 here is CATSLTSGRGGTDTQYF. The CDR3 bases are TGTGCCACCAGTCTGACTAGCGGGAGGGGCGGCACAGATACGCAGTATTTT.